The 32 T cell receptor beta chains below all came from one sample that was sequenced in a study of cytomegalovirus exposure and HLA in healthy donors. Both 60 Vbeta primers and 13 Jbeta primers went into the PCR. Sequencing was performed with immunoSEQ multiplex PCR; in TCRdb, only in-frame clones are kept and a portion is missing. The data contain 210,000 or so clones, over 75% of them singletons. The sample was PBMCs. The receptor source for this set is a girl aged 2-10 years in good health and CMV-seronegative.

The gene calls are TRBV25-1 and TRBJ1-5; D may be TRBD1 (5 bases). This CDR3 contains 15 residues. Trimming stripped 1 base from V and 2 bases from J, with 9 bases between. Germline V CDR1 and CDR2: MGHDK, SYGVNS. CDR3 region: CASSESGRGNQPQHF. CDR3 sequence (DNA): TGTGCCAGCAGTGAATCGGGCAGGGGCAATCAGCCCCAGCATTTT.

The V gene is TRBV6-1, the J gene TRBJ1-2; D is perhaps TRBD1 (5 bases). This CDR3 is built from 15 residues. Germline V gene lookup returns CDR1 MNHNS and CDR2 SASEGT. Between the trimmed V and J ends, which lost 7 bases and 0 bases, there was a span of 15 bases. The DNA of the CDR3 is TGTGCCAGCACCCAGGGTCGTGGAGCTAACTATGGCTACACCTTC. This translates into CASTQGRGANYGYTF.

This clone was recorded only once. V and J are TRBV2 and TRBJ2-5; 13 bases match TRBD2. J was trimmed by 9 bases and V by 6 bases; bases with no gene match: 13. The CDR3 has 16 residues. The germline gives CDR1 SNHLY, CDR2 FYNNEI. CDR3 loop: CASRGGLAGAPGPQYF. The CDR3 nucleotides are TGTGCCAGCAGGGGCGGACTAGCGGGAGCACCGGGGCCCCAGTACTTC.

The chain combines TRBV5-6 with TRBJ2-5, with TRBD2 as a possible D gene (5 bases). The DNA end is more similar to TRBJ2-7, so the J call may be wrong. Germline V gene sequence: CDR1 SGHDT, CDR2 YYEEEE. The CDR3 spans 14 residues. CDR3 sequence: CASSLSLRAYEQYF. The CDR3 nucleotides read TGTGCCAGCAGCTTGTCCCTGAGGGCCTACGAGCAGTACTTC.

The chain employs TRBV7-2 and TRBJ2-7; D possibly corresponds to TRBD1 (7 bases). The CDR3 has 14 amino acids. V lost 2 bases and J lost 2, with 10 bases in between. CDR1 SGHTA and CDR2 FQGNSA come from the germline V gene. The CDR3, as DNA: TGTGCCAGCAGCTTACAGGGGGGACCCTACGAGCAGTACTTC. Translated, it gives CASSLQGGPYEQYF. The full variable domain, completed using reference TRBV7-2 and TRBJ2-7, is GAGVSQSPSNKVTEKGKDVELRCDPISGHTALYWYRQSLGQGLEFLIYFQGNSAPDKSGLPSDRFSAERTGGSVSTLTIQRTQQEDSAVYLCASSLQGGPYEQYFGPGTRLTVT.

This rearrangement joins TRBV5-5 to TRBJ1-2; tentative D call: TRBD1 (5 bases). This CDR3 has 13 amino acids. The ends were cut back, 4 bases at V and 6 bases at J, with 13 bases in the middle. Germline values: CDR1 SGHKS, CDR2 YYEKEE (reference sequence). CDR3 sequence: CASSLLGGNGYTF. CDR3 DNA: TGTGCCAGCAGCCTTTTGGGGGGTAATGGCTACACCTTC.

The chain recombines TRBV11-3 with TRBJ1-1; 8 bases fit TRBD1. CDR3 length: 13 residues. Germline V gene sequence: CDR1 SGHNT, CDR2 YENEEA. With 5 bases clipped from V and 5 bases from J, the junction kept 4 bases outside the gene matches. Here the CDR3 reads CASSTQGDTEAFF. The CDR3 nucleotides read TGTGCCAGCAGCACACAGGGGGATACTGAAGCTTTCTTT.

The chain is built from TRBV19 and TRBJ1-5; D remains ambiguous. The CDR3 sequence is 15 residues long. Germline loops: CDR1 LNHDA, CDR2 SQIVND (reference sequence). Trimming shortened V by 4 bases and J by 5 bases, and 15 bases separated the two germline ends. CDR3 residues: CASSKAGGNYQPQHF. The DNA for the CDR3 is TGTGCCAGTAGTAAGGCTGGAGGGAATTATCAGCCCCAGCATTTT.

CDR3 DNA: TGTGCCTGGAGTGTACAGGACCAGCCCCAGCATTTT. It is translated as CAWSVQDQPQHF. V is TRBV30 and J is TRBJ1-5; D is perhaps TRBD1 (5 bases). Trimming removed 0 bases from V and 7 bases from J, with 7 bases in between. This CDR3 comprises 12 residues. Germline V gives CDR1 GTSNPN, CDR2 SVGIG (reference sequence).

This clone has more than one count but fewer than ten. The chain uses TRBV10-2 and TRBJ2-5, with 10 bases fitting TRBD2. Germline lookup yields CDR1 WSHSY and CDR2 SAAADI. J lost 5 bases, V lost 10 bases, and 7 bases had no gene match. CDR3 length: 13 amino acids. CDR3 region: CATLLAGEETQYF. CDR3 DNA: TGCGCCACCCTTCTAGCGGGGGAGGAGACCCAGTACTTC.

CDR3 amino acids: CASSKTGATYGYTF. CDR3 in DNA: TGTGCCAGTTCGAAGACAGGGGCCACCTATGGCTACACCTTC. V is TRBV19 and J is TRBJ1-2, with TRBD1 matching 8 bases. This CDR3 has 14 amino acids. Germline trimming cut 8 bases from V and 4 bases from J; bases unmatched to any gene: 9. The V gene's germline CDR1 is LNHDA and CDR2 SQIVND (reference sequence).

The V and J genes are TRBV5-6 and TRBJ2-5; D might be TRBD2 (5 bases). The CDR3 has 13 residues. The V gene lost 8 bases and the J gene lost 5 bases, with 16 bases spanning the gap. Germline CDR1 SGHDT, CDR2 YYEEEE. CDR3 nucleotide sequence: TGTGCCAGTGCTATAGCGCTTAGGGAGACCCAGTACTTC. Amino acids: CASAIALRETQYF.

The chain is built from TRBV10-2 and TRBJ2-5; 10 nucleotides match TRBD1. Per germline, CDR1 WSHSY and CDR2 SAAADI. The length of the CDR3 is 15 residues. The ends lost 1 base at V and 5 bases at J; junction bases unmatched: 4. CDR3 sequence reads: CASSEWDRGRETQYF. In DNA form, the CDR3 reads TGCGCCAGCAGTGAGTGGGACAGGGGACGGGAGACCCAGTACTTC.

Details on this clone: This same CDR3 is encoded by further DNA sequences in the sample. The chain uses TRBV27 and TRBJ2-7, with D possibly TRBD1 on 6 matching bases. The CDR3 is 13 amino acids. The V end was cut by 2 bases, the J end by 3 bases, with 8 bases between. Germline V gives CDR1 MNHEY, CDR2 SMNVEV (reference sequence). CDR3 in amino acids: CASSLQGSYEQYF. CDR3 nucleotide sequence: TGTGCCAGCAGTTTACAGGGGAGCTACGAGCAGTACTTC.

The rearrangement joins TRBV4-1 to TRBJ2-7; D perhaps matches TRBD1 (5 bases). Germline V gene sequence: CDR1 MGHRA, CDR2 YSYEKL. V was shortened by 1 base and J by 4 bases, with 11 bases between the two germline ends. The CDR3 extends over 14 amino acids. CDR3 nucleotides: TGCGCCAGCAGCCAAGGGGGCGCCGGATACGAGCAGTACTTC. Translating it yields CASSQGGAGYEQYF.

The chain links TRBV12-5 to TRBJ1-2; D unclear. The CDR3 runs to 12 residues. CDR1 and CDR2 from the germline V gene are LGHNT and FRNRAP. V gave up 8 bases and J gave up 0 bases, with 7 bases separating them. CDR3 sequence: CASPQTNYGYTF. CDR3 nucleotide sequence: TGTGCTAGTCCCCAGACTAACTATGGCTACACCTTC.

The chain carries TRBV6-5 and TRBJ2-3; the match to TRBD1 covers 7 bases. Germline CDR1 is MNHEY and CDR2 is SVGAGI. The CDR3 covers 15 residues. V lost 0 bases, J lost 9 bases, and 9 bases stayed unmatched. In DNA, the CDR3 is TGTGCCAGCAGTTACTCAAAAGGGGGCATGGGGACGCAGTATTTT. This codes for CASSYSKGGMGTQYF.

The DNA of the CDR3 is TGTGCCAGTAGTATGTGGGTAGCCACTGAAGCTTTCTTT. Protein sequence: CASSMWVATEAFF. This chain joins TRBV19 and TRBJ1-1; D is unresolved. V gave up 3 bases and J gave up 4 bases, with 9 bases separating them. The CDR3 has 13 residues. The V gene's germline CDR1 is LNHDA and CDR2 SQIVND (reference sequence).

The rearrangement uses TRBV11-2 and TRBJ2-3, with TRBD2 matching over 13 bases. Germline CDR1 is SGHAT and CDR2 is FQNNGV. CDR3 size: 15 residues. J gave up 4 bases and V 5 bases, and 3 bases lay outside the gene matches. The CDR3 region is CASSELAGGADTQYF. In DNA form, the CDR3 reads TGTGCCAGCAGCGAACTAGCGGGAGGGGCAGATACGCAGTATTTT.

This rearrangement joins TRBV12-1 to TRBJ2-7; the listed D gene, TRBD2, was not tested against the DNA. TRBV12-1 is a listed pseudogene. The CDR3 loop spans 16 amino acids. CDR3 region: CASSSPLVGRLGEQYF. The CDR3 DNA follows: TGTGCCAGCAGCTCCCCCTTGGTCGGGAGACTGGGGGAGCAGTACTTC.

The CDR3 reads CASSLFVGGTGNTGGKSEAFF. CDR3 bases: TGTGCCAGCAGCTTATTCGTGGGAGGGACGGGGAATACAGGGGGGAAAAGTGAAGCTTTCTTT. V is TRBV7-8 and J is TRBJ1-1; TRBD1 agrees at 8 bases. Germline V gives CDR1 SGHVS, CDR2 FQNEAQ. The CDR3 extends over 21 amino acids. The ends lost 2 bases at V and 7 bases at J; junction bases unmatched: 27.

The chain employs TRBV9 and TRBJ2-7; 9 nucleotides align to TRBD1. This CDR3 is built from 15 residues. V was pared by 4 bases and J by 1 base, with 6 bases of the junction left unmatched. Germline V gives CDR1 SGDLS, CDR2 YYNGEE. CDR3 protein: CASSSPGQGSYEQYF. CDR3 DNA: TGTGCCAGCAGCTCCCCGGGACAGGGATCCTACGAGCAGTACTTC.

This chain uses TRBV11-2 with TRBJ2-7; D is perhaps TRBD2 (6 bases). CDR3 length: 17 amino acids. The V gene's germline CDR1 is SGHAT and CDR2 FQNNGV. The V end was cut by 0 bases, the J end by 3 bases, with 18 bases between. The CDR3 here is CASSLDVGGESYYEQYF. The CDR3 region has the DNA TGTGCCAGCAGCTTAGATGTGGGCGGGGAGTCTTACTACGAGCAGTACTTC.

This chain connects TRBV4-1 to TRBJ2-3; TRBD1 is a possible D gene (6 bases). Trimming removed 4 bases at V and 0 bases at J, with 11 bases between. Germline V gene data show CDR1 as MGHRA and CDR2 as YSYEKL. The length of the CDR3 is 15 residues. The CDR3 sequence: CASSLQGGSTDTQYF. Written as DNA, the CDR3 is TGCGCCAGCAGCCTACAGGGTGGAAGCACAGATACGCAGTATTTT.

This clone is a singleton in its sample. The V gene is TRBV6-5, the J gene TRBJ2-3; D is ambiguous. Trimming removed 0 bases at V and 2 bases at J, with 6 bases between. Germline V gene sequence: CDR1 MNHEY, CDR2 SVGAGI. The CDR3 consists of 14 residues. The CDR3, as DNA: TGTGCCAGCAGTTACTCGAGAGTCACAGATACGCAGTATTTT. It codes for CASSYSRVTDTQYF.

The chain is built from TRBV6-5 and TRBJ1-5, with 8 nucleotides matching TRBD1. V lost 6 bases to trimming and J lost 0 bases; unmatched junction nucleotides: 1. Germline CDR1 MNHEY, CDR2 SVGAGI. The CDR3 totals 14 residues. For the CDR3, the DNA is TGTGCCAGCAGCCAGGGGGCTAGCAATCAGCCCCAGCATTTT. Its protein is CASSQGASNQPQHF.

V is TRBV30 and J is TRBJ2-1, with a weak D call TRBD2 (6 bases). This CDR3 contains 12 residues. The germline V gene encodes CDR1 GTSNPN and CDR2 SVGIG (reference sequence). Between the trimmed V and J ends, which lost 0 bases and 10 bases, there was a span of 10 bases. The CDR3 nucleotides are TGTGCCTGGAGTGTACTTGGGGGGGAGCAGTTCTTC. Translation: CAWSVLGGEQFF.

This CDR3 is CASSFGLAGGSSYNEQFF. CDR3 in DNA: TGTGCCAGCAGCTTCGGACTAGCGGGGGGGAGCTCCTACAATGAGCAGTTCTTC. The V gene is TRBV7-7, the J gene TRBJ2-1, with 15 bases that match TRBD2. CDR3 size: 18 residues. Germline CDR1 and CDR2: SSHAT and FNYEAQ (reference sequence). J gave up 0 bases and V 3 bases, and 3 bases lay outside the gene matches.

The chain uses TRBV9 and TRBJ2-1; unclear D gene. Germline V gives CDR1 SGDLS, CDR2 YYNGEE. The CDR3 is 15 amino acids. V was pared by 0 bases and J by 5 bases, with 12 bases between. In DNA form, the CDR3 reads TGTGCCAGCAGCGTAGTACCCAGCGCCCACAATGAGCAGTTCTTC. Encoded protein: CASSVVPSAHNEQFF.

This chain joins TRBV5-1 and TRBJ1-2, with no clear D. Trimming took 0 bases from V and 3 from J, leaving 12 bases between them. The CDR3 extends over 15 amino acids. The germline V gene has CDR1 SGHRS and CDR2 YFSETQ. DNA for the CDR3: TGCGCCAGCAGCTTGGAGGCAGGTTCTTACTATGGCTACACCTTC. It codes for CASSLEAGSYYGYTF.

The chain is built from TRBV4-2 and TRBJ2-3, with 10 bases lining up with TRBD2. Germline lookup yields CDR1 LGHNA and CDR2 YNFKEQ. The ends lost 6 bases at V and 6 bases at J; junction bases unmatched: 9. The CDR3 has 15 residues. The CDR3 nucleotides are TGTGCCAGCAGGCGGGCTAGCGGGGGAAGCGATACGCAGTATTTT. It yields the protein CASRRASGGSDTQYF.

The rearrangement uses TRBV19 and TRBJ2-7; 8 bases agree with TRBD2. The V segment lost 3 bases and the J segment 2 bases; nucleotides outside the gene matches: 6. CDR3 length: 15 amino acids. Germline CDR1 LNHDA, CDR2 SQIVND (reference sequence). CDR3 nucleotides: TGTGCCAGTAGTATCAGCGGGAGTTCGGCCTACGAGCAGTACTTC. This codes for CASSISGSSAYEQYF.